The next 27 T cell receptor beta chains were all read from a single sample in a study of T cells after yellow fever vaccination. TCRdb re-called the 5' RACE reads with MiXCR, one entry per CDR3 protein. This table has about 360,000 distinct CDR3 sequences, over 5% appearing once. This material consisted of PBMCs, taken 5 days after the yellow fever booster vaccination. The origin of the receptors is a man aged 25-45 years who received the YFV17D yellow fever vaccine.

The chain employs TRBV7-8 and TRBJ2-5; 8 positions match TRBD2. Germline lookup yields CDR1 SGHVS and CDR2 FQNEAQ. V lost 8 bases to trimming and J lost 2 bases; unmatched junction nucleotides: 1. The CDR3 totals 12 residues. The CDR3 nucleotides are TGTGCCAGCCCTAGCGGGCAAGAGACCCAGTACTTC. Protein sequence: CASPSGQETQYF.

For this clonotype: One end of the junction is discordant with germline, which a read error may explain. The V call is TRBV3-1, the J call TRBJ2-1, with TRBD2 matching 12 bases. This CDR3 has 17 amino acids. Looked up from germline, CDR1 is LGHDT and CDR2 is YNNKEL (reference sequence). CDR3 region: CATSTSGRFGVPSEQFF. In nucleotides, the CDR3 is TGTGCCACCAGCACTAGCGGGAGGTTTGGGGTTCCTAGTGAGCAGTTCTTC.

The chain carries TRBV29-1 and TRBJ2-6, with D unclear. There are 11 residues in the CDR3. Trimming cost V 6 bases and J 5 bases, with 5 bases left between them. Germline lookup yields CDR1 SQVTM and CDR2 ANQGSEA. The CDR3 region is CSVSRANVLTF. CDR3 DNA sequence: TGCAGCGTGTCCCGGGCCAACGTCCTGACTTTC.

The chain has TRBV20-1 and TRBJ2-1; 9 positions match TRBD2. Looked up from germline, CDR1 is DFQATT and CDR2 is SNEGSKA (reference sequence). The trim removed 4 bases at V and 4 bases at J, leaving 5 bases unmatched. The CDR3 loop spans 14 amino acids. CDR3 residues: CSAMGLAPYNEQFF. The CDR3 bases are TGCAGTGCTATGGGACTAGCCCCATACAATGAGCAGTTCTTC.

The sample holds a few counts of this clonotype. CDR3 amino acids: CAVPGLAGGGTDTQYF. For the CDR3, the DNA is TGTGCCGTTCCGGGACTAGCGGGAGGAGGCACAGATACGCAGTATTTT. The chain couples TRBV5-4 to TRBJ2-3; TRBD2 aligns across 15 bases. V was clipped by 10 bases and J by 1 base; unmatched bases: 7. Germline V CDR1 and CDR2: SGHNT, YYREEE (reference sequence). This CDR3 has 16 residues.

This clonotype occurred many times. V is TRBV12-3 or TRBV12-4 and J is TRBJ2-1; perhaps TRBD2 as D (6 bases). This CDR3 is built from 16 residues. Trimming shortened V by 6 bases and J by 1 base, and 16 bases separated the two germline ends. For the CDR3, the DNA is TGTGCCAGCAGCCCTCCCGGGAGTGTTTCCTACAATGAGCAGTTCTTC. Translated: CASSPPGSVSYNEQFF.

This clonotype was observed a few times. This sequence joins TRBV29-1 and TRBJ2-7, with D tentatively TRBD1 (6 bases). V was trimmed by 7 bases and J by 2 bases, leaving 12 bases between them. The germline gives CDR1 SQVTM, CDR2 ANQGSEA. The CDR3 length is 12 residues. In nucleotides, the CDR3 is TGCAGCGGGTCCTCAGGGGCCTACGAGCAGTACTTC. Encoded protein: CSGSSGAYEQYF.

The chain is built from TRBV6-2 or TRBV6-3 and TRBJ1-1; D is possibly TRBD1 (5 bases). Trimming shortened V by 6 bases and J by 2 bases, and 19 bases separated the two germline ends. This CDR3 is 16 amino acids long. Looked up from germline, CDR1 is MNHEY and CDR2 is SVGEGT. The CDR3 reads CASRFQAETVNTEAFF. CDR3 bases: TGTGCCAGCAGATTTCAAGCCGAGACAGTCAACACTGAAGCTTTCTTT.

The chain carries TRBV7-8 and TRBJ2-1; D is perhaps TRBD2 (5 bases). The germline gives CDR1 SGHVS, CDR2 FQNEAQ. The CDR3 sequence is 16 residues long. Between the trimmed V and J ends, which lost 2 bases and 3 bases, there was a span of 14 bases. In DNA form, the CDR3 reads TGTGCCAGCAGCTTAACGTCTTCGGGGTACTACAATGAGCAGTTCTTC. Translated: CASSLTSSGYYNEQFF.

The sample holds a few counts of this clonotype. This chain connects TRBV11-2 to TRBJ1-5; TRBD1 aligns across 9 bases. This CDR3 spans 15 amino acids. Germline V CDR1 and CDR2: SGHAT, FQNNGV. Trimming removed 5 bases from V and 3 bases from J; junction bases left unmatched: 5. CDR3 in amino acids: CASSRTGDANQPQHF. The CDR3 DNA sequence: TGTGCCAGCAGCCGGACAGGGGACGCCAATCAGCCCCAGCATTTT.

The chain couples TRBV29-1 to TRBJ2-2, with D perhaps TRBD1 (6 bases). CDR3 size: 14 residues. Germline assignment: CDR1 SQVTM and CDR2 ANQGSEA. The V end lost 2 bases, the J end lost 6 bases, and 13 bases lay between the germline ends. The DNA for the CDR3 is TGCAGCGTTGAACTGGGACATTCGGCCGGGGAGCTGTTTTTT. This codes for CSVELGHSAGELFF.

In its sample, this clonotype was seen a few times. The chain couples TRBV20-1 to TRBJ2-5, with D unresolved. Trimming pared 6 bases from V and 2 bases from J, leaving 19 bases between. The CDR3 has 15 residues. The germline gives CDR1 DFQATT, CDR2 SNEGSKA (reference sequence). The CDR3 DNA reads TGCAGTGCGGTATCCGGACGGATGAGACAAGAGACCCAGTACTTC. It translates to CSAVSGRMRQETQYF.

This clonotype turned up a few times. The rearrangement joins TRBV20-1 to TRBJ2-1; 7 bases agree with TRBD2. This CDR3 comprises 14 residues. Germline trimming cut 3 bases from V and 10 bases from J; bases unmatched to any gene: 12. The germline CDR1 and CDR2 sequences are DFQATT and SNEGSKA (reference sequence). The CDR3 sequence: CSAREGGQFGEQFF. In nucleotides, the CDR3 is TGCAGTGCTAGGGAGGGAGGGCAATTCGGGGAGCAGTTCTTC.

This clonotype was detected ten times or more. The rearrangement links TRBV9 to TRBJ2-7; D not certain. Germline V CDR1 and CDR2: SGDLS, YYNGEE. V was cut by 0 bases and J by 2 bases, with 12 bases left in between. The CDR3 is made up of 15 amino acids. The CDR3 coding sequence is TGTGCCAGCAGCGTAGACGGTGAATCCGCCTACGAGCAGTACTTC. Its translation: CASSVDGESAYEQYF.

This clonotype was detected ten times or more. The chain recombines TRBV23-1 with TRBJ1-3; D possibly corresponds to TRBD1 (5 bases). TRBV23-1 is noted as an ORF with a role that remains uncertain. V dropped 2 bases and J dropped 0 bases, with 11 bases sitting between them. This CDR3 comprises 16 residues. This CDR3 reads CASSQPGGNSGNTIYF. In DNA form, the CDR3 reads TGCGCCAGCAGTCAACCTGGGGGAAACTCTGGAAACACCATATATTTT.

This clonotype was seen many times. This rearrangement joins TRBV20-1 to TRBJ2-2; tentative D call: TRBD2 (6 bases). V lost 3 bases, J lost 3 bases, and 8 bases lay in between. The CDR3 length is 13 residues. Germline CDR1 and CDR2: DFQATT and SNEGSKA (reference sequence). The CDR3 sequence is CSASREYTGELFF. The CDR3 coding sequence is TGCAGTGCTAGTCGGGAGTACACCGGGGAGCTGTTTTTT.

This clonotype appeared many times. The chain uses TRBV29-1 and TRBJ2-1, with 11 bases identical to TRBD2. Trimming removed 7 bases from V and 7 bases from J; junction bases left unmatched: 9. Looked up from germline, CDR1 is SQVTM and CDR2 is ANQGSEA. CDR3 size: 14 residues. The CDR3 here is CSGYSSGRRNEQFF. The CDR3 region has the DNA TGCAGCGGATACTCTAGCGGGAGGCGTAATGAGCAGTTCTTC.

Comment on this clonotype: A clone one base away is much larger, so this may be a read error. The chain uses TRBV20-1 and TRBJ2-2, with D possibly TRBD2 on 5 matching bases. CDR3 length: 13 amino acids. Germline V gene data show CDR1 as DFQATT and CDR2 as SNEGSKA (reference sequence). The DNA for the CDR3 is TGCAGTGCTTTGGACTCCCTTTCTGGGGAGCAGTTTTTT. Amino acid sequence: CSALDSLSGEQFF.

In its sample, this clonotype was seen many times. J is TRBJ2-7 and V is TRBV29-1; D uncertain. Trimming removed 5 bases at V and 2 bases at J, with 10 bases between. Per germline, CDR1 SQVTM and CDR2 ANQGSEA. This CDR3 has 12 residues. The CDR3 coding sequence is TGCAGCGTTCGCGGATCTACCTACGAGCAGTACTTC. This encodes CSVRGSTYEQYF.

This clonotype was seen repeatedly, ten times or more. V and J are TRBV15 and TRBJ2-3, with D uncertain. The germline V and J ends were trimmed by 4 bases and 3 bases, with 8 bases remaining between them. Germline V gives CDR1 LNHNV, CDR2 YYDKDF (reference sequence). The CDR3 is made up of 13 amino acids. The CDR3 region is CATSTRQTDTQYF. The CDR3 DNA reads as TGTGCCACCAGCACCCGACAAACAGATACGCAGTATTTT.

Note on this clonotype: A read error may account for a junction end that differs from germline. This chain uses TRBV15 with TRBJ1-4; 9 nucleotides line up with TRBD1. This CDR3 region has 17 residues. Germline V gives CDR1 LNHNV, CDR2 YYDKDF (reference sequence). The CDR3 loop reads CATSRSAEQGADEKLVF. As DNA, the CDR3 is TGTGCCACCAGCAGGAGCGCAGAACAGGGGGCTGATGAAAAACTGGTTTTT.

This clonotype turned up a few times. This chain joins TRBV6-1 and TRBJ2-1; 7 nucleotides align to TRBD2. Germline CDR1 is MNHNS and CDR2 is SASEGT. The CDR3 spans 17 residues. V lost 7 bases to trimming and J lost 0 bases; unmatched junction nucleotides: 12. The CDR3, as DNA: TGTGCCAGCATCAAGTTCTCGGGAGGAAGCTCCTACAATGAGCAGTTCTTC. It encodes CASIKFSGGSSYNEQFF.

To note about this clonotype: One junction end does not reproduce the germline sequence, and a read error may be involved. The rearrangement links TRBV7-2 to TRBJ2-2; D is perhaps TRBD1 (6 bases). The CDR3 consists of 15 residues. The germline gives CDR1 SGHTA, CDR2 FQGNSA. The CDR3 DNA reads TGTGCCAGCAGCCATTCCCCCAGGGGATCCGGGGAGCGGTTTTTT. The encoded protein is CASSHSPRGSGERFF.

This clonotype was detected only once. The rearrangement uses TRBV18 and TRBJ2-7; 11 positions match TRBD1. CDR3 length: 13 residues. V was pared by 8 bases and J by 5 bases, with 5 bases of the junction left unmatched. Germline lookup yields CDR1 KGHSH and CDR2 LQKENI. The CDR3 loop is CASNGQGAHEQYF. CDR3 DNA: TGTGCCAGCAACGGACAGGGGGCTCACGAGCAGTACTTC. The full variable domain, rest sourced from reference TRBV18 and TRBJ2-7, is NAGVMQNPRHLVRRRGQEARLRCSPMKGHSHVYWYRQLPEEGLKFMVYLQKENIIDESGMPKERFSAEFPKEGPSILRIQQVVRGDSAAYFCASNGQGAHEQYFGPGTRLTVT.

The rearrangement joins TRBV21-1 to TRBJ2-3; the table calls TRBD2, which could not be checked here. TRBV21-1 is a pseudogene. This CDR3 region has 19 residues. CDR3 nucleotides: TGTGCCAGCAGCAGCAAAGAAGGTCGAAGCGGGAGGGCCCGTGATACGCAGTATTTT. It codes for CASSSKEGRSGRARDTQYF.

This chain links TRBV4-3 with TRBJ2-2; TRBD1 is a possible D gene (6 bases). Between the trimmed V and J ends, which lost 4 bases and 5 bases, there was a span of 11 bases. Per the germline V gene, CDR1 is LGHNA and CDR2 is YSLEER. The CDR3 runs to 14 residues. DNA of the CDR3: TGCGCCAGCAGCCCGGGACATAGGACCGGGGAGCTGTTTTTT. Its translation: CASSPGHRTGELFF.

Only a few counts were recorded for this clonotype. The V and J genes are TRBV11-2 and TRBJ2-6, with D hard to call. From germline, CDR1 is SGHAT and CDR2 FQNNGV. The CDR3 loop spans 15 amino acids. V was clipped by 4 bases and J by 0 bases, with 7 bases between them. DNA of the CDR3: TGTGCCAGCAGCTATCAGTACTCTGGGGCCAACGTCCTGACTTTC. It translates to CASSYQYSGANVLTF.